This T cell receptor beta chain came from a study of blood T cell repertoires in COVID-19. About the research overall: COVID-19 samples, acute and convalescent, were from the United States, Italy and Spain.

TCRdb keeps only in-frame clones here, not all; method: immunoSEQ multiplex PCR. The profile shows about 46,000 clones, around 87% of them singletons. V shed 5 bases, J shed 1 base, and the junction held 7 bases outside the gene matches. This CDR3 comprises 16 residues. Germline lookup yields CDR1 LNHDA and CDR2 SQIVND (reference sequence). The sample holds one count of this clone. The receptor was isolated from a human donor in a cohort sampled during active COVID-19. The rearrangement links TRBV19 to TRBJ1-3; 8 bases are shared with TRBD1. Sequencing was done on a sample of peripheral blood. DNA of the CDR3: TGTGCCAGTAGTCCCCGGACAGGGTGGTCTGGAAACACCATATATTTT. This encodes CASSPRTGWSGNTIYF.